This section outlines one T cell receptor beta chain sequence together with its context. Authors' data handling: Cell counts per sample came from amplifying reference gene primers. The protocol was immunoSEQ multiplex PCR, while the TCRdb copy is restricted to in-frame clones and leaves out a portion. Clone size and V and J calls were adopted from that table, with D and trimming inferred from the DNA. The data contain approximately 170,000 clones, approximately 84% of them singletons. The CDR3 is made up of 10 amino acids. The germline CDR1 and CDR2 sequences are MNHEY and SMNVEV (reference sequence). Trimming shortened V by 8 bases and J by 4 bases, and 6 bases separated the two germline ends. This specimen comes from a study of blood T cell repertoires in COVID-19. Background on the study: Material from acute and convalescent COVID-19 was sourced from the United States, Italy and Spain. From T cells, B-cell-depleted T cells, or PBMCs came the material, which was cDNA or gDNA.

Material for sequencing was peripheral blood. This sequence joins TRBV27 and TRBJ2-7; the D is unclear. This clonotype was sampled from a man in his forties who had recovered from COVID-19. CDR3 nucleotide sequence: TGTGCCAGCGGAGATTACGAGCAGTACTTC. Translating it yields CASGDYEQYF.